This passage covers 3 T cell receptor beta chains from one sample sequenced in a study of graft-versus-host responses after intestinal transplantation. TCRdb's copy holds only in-frame clones and misses some; the assay was immunoSEQ multiplex PCR. This repertoire shows tens of thousands of clones, about 94% found once; its top ten account for 0.15% to 0.2%. These receptors' targets are unknown. Sequenced material: unstimulated CD4+ T cells sorted from spleen or lymph node cells, taken before transplant. These receptors were taken from a human donor who was the organ donor for an intestinal transplant.

The chain has TRBV10-3 and TRBJ1-5; 8 bases align to TRBD1. The CDR3 is 14 residues long. Germline trimming cut 2 bases from V and 7 bases from J; bases unmatched to any gene: 4. Germline V gene sequence: CDR1 ENHRY, CDR2 SYGVKD. CDR3 in amino acids: CAISEGQGNQPQHF. DNA for the CDR3: TGTGCCATCAGTGAGGGACAGGGAAACCAGCCCCAGCATTTT.

J is TRBJ1-1 and V is TRBV19, with D possibly TRBD1 on 5 matching bases. Germline V lookup: CDR1 LNHDA, CDR2 SQIVND (reference sequence). Deletions cut 3 bases from V and 2 bases from J, with 13 bases between. The CDR3 sequence is 15 residues long. The CDR3 loop is CASSIQGAVNTEAFF. CDR3 bases: TGTGCCAGTAGTATCCAAGGGGCCGTAAACACTGAAGCTTTCTTT.

The chain employs TRBV5-1 and TRBJ2-5; 11 positions agree with TRBD1. Germline-derived CDR1 and CDR2 are SGHRS and YFSETQ. The ends lost 4 bases at V and 5 bases at J; junction bases unmatched: 13. The CDR3 spans 17 residues. This CDR3 is CASSSRTGGAPLETQYF. The CDR3 DNA sequence: TGCGCCAGCAGCAGCCGGACAGGGGGCGCCCCTCTGGAGACCCAGTACTTC.